This T cell receptor (beta chain) was sequenced in a study of blood T cell repertoires in COVID-19. Only in-frame clones appear in the TCRdb table, and some are missing; sequencing was by immunoSEQ multiplex PCR. Among fewer than 80,000 clones listed, about 88% were seen once. This CDR3 has 13 amino acids. The chain is built from TRBV21-1 and TRBJ1-5. TRBV21-1 is deemed a pseudogene. Sequencing was done on a sample of peripheral blood. The TCR sequence derives from a woman of 80 years or more with active or convalescent COVID-19. CDR3 sequence reads: CASSKARDQPQHF. The CDR3, as DNA: TGTGCCAGCAGCAAAGCTCGAGATCAGCCCCAGCATTTT.